The T cell receptor beta chain under discussion was sequenced for a study of shared clonotypes between healthy human individuals. Study background: Donor composition was a couple of women and a few men, aged 18 to 49.

Clones were read by immunoSEQ multiplex PCR, and TCRdb kept only the in-frame ones, dropping some. The sample lists nearly 2 million clones; approximately 94% were seen once. There are 16 residues in the CDR3. Trimming at V came to 3 bases and at J to 2 bases, leaving 6 bases not matched to a gene. Germline V gives CDR1 MGHRA, CDR2 YSYEKL. CD8 cells classed as naive were CD45RO-negative and positively selected for CCR7, excluding terminally differentiated effector memory CD45RA+ cells. The receptor comes from a man aged 18 to 29 in good health. V is TRBV4-1 and J is TRBJ2-2; 7 bases map to TRBD2. Material for sequencing was naive CD8+ T cells sorted from blood. CDR3 loop: CASSHRLAANTGELFF. The CDR3 nucleotides are TGCGCCAGCAGCCACAGACTAGCAGCTAACACCGGGGAGCTGTTTTTT.